The 25 T cell receptor beta chains in this list originate from one sample, sequenced in a study of cytomegalovirus exposure and HLA in healthy donors. Primers for the PCR totalled 60 Vbeta and 13 Jbeta. Some clones are missing from TCRdb's copy, which holds only in-frame ones; the method was immunoSEQ multiplex PCR. The sample consists of roughly 250,000 clones, about four fifths of them appearing once. The material sequenced was PBMCs. The receptors come from a girl aged 2 to 10 in good health and CMV-seronegative.

The V gene is TRBV5-4, the J gene TRBJ1-3, with TRBD1 matching 8 bases. The CDR3 runs to 14 residues. The J segment lost 3 bases and the V segment lost 3 bases, leaving 2 bases of the junction unmatched. Germline V gene lookup returns CDR1 SGHNT and CDR2 YYREEE (reference sequence). This CDR3 reads CASSWTGFGNTIYF. For the CDR3, the DNA is TGTGCCAGCAGCTGGACAGGGTTTGGAAACACCATATATTTT. Filled out from reference TRBV5-4 and TRBJ1-3, the complete variable domain reads ETGVTQSPTHLIKTRGQQVTLRCSSQSGHNTVSWYQQALGQGPQFIFQYYREEENGRGNFPPRFSGLQFPNYSSELNVNALELDDSALYLCASSWTGFGNTIYFGEGSWLTVV.

This rearrangement joins TRBV9 to TRBJ2-2, with TRBD2 identical over 8 bases. Germline values: CDR1 SGDLS, CDR2 YYNGEE. The CDR3 spans 18 residues. V lost 4 bases and J lost 5; bases outside the gene matches: 16. CDR3 coding DNA: TGTGCCAGCAGCATCAACTCAGACTTCGCGGGGGGTACCGGGGAGCTGTTTTTT. Its translation: CASSINSDFAGGTGELFF.

This clone was observed once. This chain links TRBV7-9 with TRBJ2-7; D may be TRBD2 (6 bases). CDR1 is SEHNR and CDR2 is FQNEAQ in the germline V gene (reference sequence). The V end was cut by 5 bases, the J end by 3 bases, with 14 bases between. CDR3 length: 14 amino acids. DNA for the CDR3: TGTGCCAGCAGCCACGGGGCGGGGATCTACGAGCAGTACTTC. This translates into CASSHGAGIYEQYF.

The chain carries TRBV27 and TRBJ2-7; TRBD2 is a possible D gene (6 bases). Germline loops: CDR1 MNHEY, CDR2 SMNVEV (reference sequence). The length of the CDR3 is 14 residues. V lost 5 bases to trimming and J lost 5 bases, with 16 bases between them. In nucleotides, the CDR3 is TGTGCCAGCAGTGGCGGGGTACGGGCGGACGAGCAGTACTTC. Translated, it gives CASSGGVRADEQYF.

The V and J genes are TRBV30 and TRBJ1-1, with D possibly TRBD1 on 5 matching bases. Germline CDR1 and CDR2: GTSNPN and SVGIG (reference sequence). Trimming shortened V by 3 bases and J by 4 bases, and 12 bases separated the two germline ends. The CDR3 has 13 residues. The CDR3 loop is CAWRFGGVTEAFF. The CDR3 bases are TGTGCCTGGAGATTCGGGGGTGTCACTGAAGCTTTCTTT.

CDR3 loop: CASSEGTGVNTEAFF. The CDR3 bases are TGTGCCAGCAGCGAGGGGACAGGGGTGAACACTGAAGCTTTCTTT. The chain employs TRBV7-9 and TRBJ1-1, with 10 bases aligning to TRBD1. V trimming: 5 bases; J trimming: 0 bases; junction bases outside the gene matches: 3. The germline V gene encodes CDR1 SEHNR and CDR2 FQNEAQ (reference sequence). This CDR3 spans 15 amino acids.

The count of this clone is one. This rearrangement joins TRBV10-3 to TRBJ2-5, with 9 bases lining up with TRBD2. V lost 3 bases to trimming and J lost 1 base; unmatched junction nucleotides: 3. Per the germline V gene, CDR1 is ENHRY and CDR2 is SYGVKD. The CDR3 totals 15 residues. The CDR3 loop is CAISEAGGFQETQYF. CDR3 DNA: TGTGCCATCAGTGAAGCGGGAGGTTTCCAAGAGACCCAGTACTTC.

V gene TRBV11-2 combines with J gene TRBJ1-2, with 12 positions matching TRBD1. Germline V CDR1 and CDR2: SGHAT, FQNNGV. The CDR3 contains 14 residues. Germline trimming cut 5 bases from V and 7 bases from J; bases unmatched to any gene: 5. The CDR3 protein is CASSRGTGGFGYTF. The CDR3 bases are TGTGCCAGCAGCCGAGGGACAGGGGGCTTTGGCTACACCTTC.

This chain joins TRBV6-5 and TRBJ2-7; D gene unclear. The germline gives CDR1 MNHEY, CDR2 SVGAGI. V was pared by 8 bases and J by 4 bases, with 12 bases between. The CDR3 consists of 12 residues. The CDR3 nucleotides read TGTGCCAGCTCCGAGACGAGGTACGAGCAGTACTTC. Translating it yields CASSETRYEQYF.

V gene TRBV18 combines with J gene TRBJ2-5; a weak D match, TRBD2 (5 bases). V dropped 3 bases and J dropped 3 bases, with 11 bases sitting between them. CDR3 length equals 14 residues. Germline assignment: CDR1 KGHSH and CDR2 LQKENI. The CDR3 sequence: CASSPLGSEETQYF. The CDR3, as DNA: TGTGCCAGCTCACCCCTAGGGAGCGAAGAGACCCAGTACTTC.

The chain joins TRBV7-9 to TRBJ1-2; D ambiguous. Trimming shortened V by 1 base and J by 4 bases, and 10 bases separated the two germline ends. CDR1 and CDR2 from the germline V gene are SEHNR and FQNEAQ (reference sequence). This CDR3 has 14 residues. CDR3 in DNA: TGTGCCAGCAGCTTAGGACAAGGTCTCTATGGCTACACCTTC. Protein product: CASSLGQGLYGYTF. Full variable domain (remainder filled in from reference TRBV7-9 and TRBJ1-2): DTGVSQNPRHKITKRGQNVTFRCDPISEHNRLYWYRQTLGQGPEFLTYFQNEAQLEKSRLLSDRFSAERPKGSFSTLEIQRTEQGDSAMYLCASSLGQGLYGYTFGSGTRLTVV.

The chain joins TRBV4-1 to TRBJ2-3; possible D gene TRBD2, 6 bases. Germline CDR1 MGHRA, CDR2 YSYEKL. The V end lost 1 base, the J end lost 4 bases, and 24 bases lay between the germline ends. The CDR3 extends over 19 amino acids. Here the CDR3 reads CASSQGSKWDGGRADTQYF. DNA for the CDR3: TGCGCCAGCAGCCAAGGTTCGAAGTGGGACGGGGGTAGAGCAGATACGCAGTATTTT.

The chain joins TRBV9 to TRBJ2-5; TRBD1 aligns across 9 bases. This CDR3 is 16 amino acids long. Germline assignment: CDR1 SGDLS and CDR2 YYNGEE. Unmatched junction bases numbered 9, after V lost 1 base and J lost 5 bases. CDR3 residues: CASSVQPGQGYETQYF. The CDR3 DNA is TGTGCCAGCAGCGTACAACCGGGACAGGGTTACGAGACCCAGTACTTC.

This clone was counted ten times or more. The chain employs TRBV7-8 and TRBJ2-6, with TRBD1 as a possible D gene (6 bases). The CDR3 runs to 15 residues. Germline CDR1 reads SGHVS; CDR2 reads FQNEAQ. V was cut by 6 bases and J by 2 bases, with 11 bases left in between. The CDR3 here is CASSLSGAGANVLTF. In nucleotides, the CDR3 is TGTGCCAGCAGTTTATCAGGGGCTGGGGCCAACGTCCTGACTTTC. The full variable domain, rest sourced from reference TRBV7-8 and TRBJ2-6, is GAGVSQSPRYKVAKRGQDVALRCDPISGHVSLFWYQQALGQGPEFLTYFQNEAQLDKSGLPSDRFFAERPEGSVSTLKIQRTQQEDSAVYLCASSLSGAGANVLTFGAGSRLTVL.

This clone showed up just once. Written as DNA, the CDR3 is TGTTCCTACGAAGGGGGCTCAAGCTACGAGCAGTACTTC. Translation gives CSYEGGSSYEQYF. This rearrangement joins TRBV7-9 to TRBJ2-7; 7 bases match TRBD1. This CDR3 is 13 amino acids long. CDR1 SEHNR and CDR2 FQNEAQ come from the germline V gene (reference sequence).

J is TRBJ2-2 and V is TRBV6-5; 11 positions match TRBD1. Germline V lookup: CDR1 MNHEY, CDR2 SVGAGI. V was pared by 2 bases and J by 7 bases, with 6 bases of the junction left unmatched. CDR3 length: 16 amino acids. CDR3 loop: CASSYPGQGAYGELFF. The DNA of the CDR3 is TGTGCCAGCAGTTACCCCGGACAGGGGGCTTACGGGGAGCTGTTTTTT.

The DNA for the CDR3 is TGTGCCAGCAGCTTAGGAACGGGACTAAGCACAGATACGCAGTATTTT. Protein sequence: CASSLGTGLSTDTQYF. The chain couples TRBV7-6 to TRBJ2-3, with 7 positions matching TRBD2. J lost 0 bases, V lost 1 base, and 4 bases had no gene match. Germline CDR1 SGHVS, CDR2 FNYEAQ. The CDR3 contains 16 residues.

CDR3 protein: CASSDSQTSELNTDTQYF. The CDR3 DNA reads TGTGCCAGCAGTGACTCGCAGACTAGCGAGTTGAACACAGATACGCAGTATTTT. This chain connects TRBV6-4 to TRBJ2-3; 8 nucleotides line up with TRBD2. The ends lost 0 bases at V and 2 bases at J; junction bases unmatched: 10. The CDR3 is 18 amino acids. Germline values: CDR1 MRHNA, CDR2 SNTAGT.

The CDR3 DNA follows: TGTGCCAGCAGCTTAGACTGGGATTGGACAAATGAGCAGTTCTTC. It is translated as CASSLDWDWTNEQFF. The gene calls are TRBV11-2 and TRBJ2-1; the D gene is possibly TRBD1 (5 bases). Germline V gives CDR1 SGHAT, CDR2 FQNNGV. This CDR3 contains 15 residues. Trimming removed 0 bases at V and 7 bases at J, with 13 bases between.

This sequence joins TRBV4-2 and TRBJ2-7; TRBD2 matches at 9 bases. The V gene end was trimmed by 5 bases and the J gene end by 2 bases; junction bases not matched to a gene: 7. CDR1 is LGHNA and CDR2 is YNFKEQ in the germline V gene. This CDR3 has 15 amino acids. The CDR3 bases are TGTGCCAGCAGCTATAGACTAGCGGAGACCTACGAGCAGTACTTC. It yields the protein CASSYRLAETYEQYF.

This clone was seen just once. V usage is TRBV15 and J usage is TRBJ2-1; perhaps TRBD2 as D (5 bases). Germline V gene sequence: CDR1 LNHNV, CDR2 YYDKDF (reference sequence). The CDR3 length is 14 residues. The V gene lost 8 bases and the J gene lost 5 bases, with 16 bases spanning the gap. CDR3 sequence (DNA): TGTGCCACCGCCCGCGGGCTGGTAGACAATGAGCAGTTCTTC. Protein: CATARGLVDNEQFF.

The chain links TRBV29-1 to TRBJ2-5; possibly TRBD1 for D (6 bases). Per germline, CDR1 SQVTM and CDR2 ANQGSEA. Trimming shortened V by 7 bases and J by 5 bases, and 14 bases separated the two germline ends. This CDR3 has 12 amino acids. The CDR3 protein is CSEQGNGETQYF. As DNA, the CDR3 is TGCAGCGAACAGGGAAACGGGGAGACCCAGTACTTC. Based on the CDR3 plus reference TRBV29-1 and TRBJ2-5, the full variable domain is SAVISQKPSRDICQRGTSLTIQCQVDSQVTMMFWYRQQPGQSLTLIATANQGSEATYESGFVIDKFPISRPNLTFSTLTVSNMSPEDSSIYLCSEQGNGETQYFGPGTRLLVL.

V usage is TRBV28 and J usage is TRBJ2-7, with a tentative D call TRBD1 (6 bases). V lost 2 bases and J lost 7, with 18 bases in between. The CDR3 is 15 amino acids. Germline V lookup: CDR1 MDHEN, CDR2 SYDVKM. The CDR3 DNA follows: TGTGCCAGCAGTTTACGAGACAGGTTTCGTGCGGAGCAGTACTTC. This codes for CASSLRDRFRAEQYF.

The chain is built from TRBV6-6 and TRBJ1-2; D gene unclear. V was pared by 6 bases and J by 4 bases, with 6 bases between. Germline lookup yields CDR1 MNHNY and CDR2 SVGAGI (reference sequence). The CDR3 runs 11 residues. The chain's CDR3 is CASRGVYGYTF. In nucleotides, the CDR3 is TGTGCCAGCAGGGGCGTCTATGGCTACACCTTC.

The rearrangement links TRBV7-9 to TRBJ2-5; D is unresolved. The V gene lost 1 base and the J gene lost 6 bases, with 6 bases spanning the gap. CDR3 size: 12 residues. In germline, CDR1 is SEHNR, CDR2 FQNEAQ (reference sequence). CDR3 nucleotide sequence: TGTGCCAGCAGCTTAGGACTGCAGACCCAGTACTTC. Translated: CASSLGLQTQYF.